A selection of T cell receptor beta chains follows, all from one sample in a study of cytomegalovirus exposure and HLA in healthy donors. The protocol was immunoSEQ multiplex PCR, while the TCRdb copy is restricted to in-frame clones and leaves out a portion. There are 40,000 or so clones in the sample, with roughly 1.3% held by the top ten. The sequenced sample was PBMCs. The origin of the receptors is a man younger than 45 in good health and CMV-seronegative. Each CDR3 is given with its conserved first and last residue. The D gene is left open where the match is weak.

TGCGCCAGCAGCCAACCCGCCGGGACAGGGCAAGAGACCCAGTACTTC,CASSQPAGTGQETQYF,TRBD1,TRBV4-1,TRBJ2-5
TGCGCCAGCAGCTTGGGACAGGGTTTGGAGACCCAGTACTTC,CASSLGQGLETQYF,TRBD1,TRBV5-1,TRBJ2-5
TGTGCCAGCAGCGCGTTCAGTACGGGCACTGAAGCTTTCTTT,CASSAFSTGTEAFF,.,TRBV7-9,TRBJ1-1
TGTGCCAGCAGCGTGATTCCGGGGAACGCGGAGACCCAGTACTTC,CASSVIPGNAETQYF,.,TRBV9,TRBJ2-5
TGTGCCAGCAGGATTACAGGGGCTGGCTACACCTTC,CASRITGAGYTF,TRBD1,TRBV6-5,TRBJ1-2
TGTGCCAGCAGCTCCTGGGGCCCGGCGGTCACTGAAGCTTTCTTT,CASSSWGPAVTEAFF,.,TRBV7-9,TRBJ1-1
TGCGCCAGCAGCCAGGAGTTAAAAAACTATGGCTACACCTTC,CASSQELKNYGYTF,.,TRBV4-3,TRBJ1-2
TGTGCCAGCAGCGTAGGACTGCTCGGTGGAAACACCATATATTTT,CASSVGLLGGNTIYF,.,TRBV9,TRBJ1-3
TGTGCCAGTAGTTTGACAGGGTTGAACACTGAAGCTTTCTTT,CASSLTGLNTEAFF,TRBD1,TRBV19,TRBJ1-1
TGTGCCAGCAGTTTAAAGCGGGAGGCGGTCCTTGATAGTGAGCAGTACTTC,CASSLKREAVLDSEQYF,TRBD2,TRBV6-7,TRBJ2-7
TGTGCCAGCAGCCAAGATGGTACTAGCTATGGCTACACCTTC,CASSQDGTSYGYTF,.,TRBV4-2,TRBJ1-2
TGCGCCAGCAGCTTTGGCGGGACCGCTTACAATGAGCAGTTCTTC,CASSFGGTAYNEQFF,.,TRBV5-1,TRBJ2-1
TGCGCCAGCAGCTTGGCGGGGGTAGCCACTGAAGCTTTCTTT,CASSLAGVATEAFF,.,TRBV5-1,TRBJ1-1
TGCGCCAGCAGCTCTGACATAACTAGACACTACGAGCAGTACTTC,CASSSDITRHYEQYF,.,TRBV5-1,TRBJ2-7
TGTGCCAGCAGCCCGGGACTAGCGGAAGAGACCCAGTACTTC,CASSPGLAEETQYF,TRBD2,TRBV7-3,TRBJ2-5
TGTGCCTGGAGTGACCGACACCGAACGACAGATAACACTGAAGCTTTCTTT,CAWSDRHRTTDNTEAFF,.,TRBV30,TRBJ1-1
TGTGCCAGCAGCTATCCAAGCGGGAGGGCCCCGAATGAGCAGTTCTTC,CASSYPSGRAPNEQFF,TRBD2,TRBV7-9,TRBJ2-1
TGTGCCAGCAGTGAAGCTCGGGGAGCCTACGAGCAGTACTTC,CASSEARGAYEQYF,.,TRBV6-1,TRBJ2-7
TGTGCCAGCAGCTTTTATGCGGGACCCCTCTACGAGCAGTACTTC,CASSFYAGPLYEQYF,.,TRBV6-5,TRBJ2-7
TGTGCCAGCAGAAAACTTAGCGGGAGGGACAATGAGCAGTTCTTC,CASRKLSGRDNEQFF,TRBD2,TRBV6-5,TRBJ2-1
TGTGCCAGCAGCTTAGATTCGGGGCTAGCGGGACGCGAGCAGTACTTC,CASSLDSGLAGREQYF,TRBD2,TRBV7-2,TRBJ2-7
TGTGCCAGCAGTGCGGGGGTCGAGACCCAGTACTTC,CASSAGVETQYF,TRBD2,TRBV11-2,TRBJ2-5
TGTGCCAGCAGTGAAAAAAAGGGGAGGTGGAATGAGGCAACTAATGAAAAACTGTTTTTT,CASSEKKGRWNEATNEKLFF,.,TRBV6-1,TRBJ1-4
TGTGCCAGCAGCCAAGATCAGGGGGCCAGTTCACCCCTCCACTTT,CASSQDQGASSPLHF,TRBD1,TRBV4-2,TRBJ1-6
TGTGCCAGCAGCTTGACAGGGGGGTACTCTGGGGCCAACGTCCTGACTTTC,CASSLTGGYSGANVLTF,TRBD1,TRBV7-3,TRBJ2-6
TGCGCCAGCAGCTTCTCAGGGTCTCATGAAGCTTTCTTT,CASSFSGSHEAFF,.,TRBV5-1,TRBJ1-1
TGTGCCAGCAGCTCGGGGACAGGGGTGCATTCACCCCTCCACTTT,CASSSGTGVHSPLHF,TRBD1,TRBV5-6,TRBJ1-6
TGCGCCAGCAGCTCCACTCCTTCTGGCGGGGGCACAGATACGCAGTATTTT,CASSSTPSGGGTDTQYF,.,TRBV4-1,TRBJ2-3
TGTGCCTGGAGCGAGACAGGCACCTATGGCTACACCTTC,CAWSETGTYGYTF,.,TRBV30,TRBJ1-2
TGCGCCAGCAGGTCGCTAGCGGGAGGTACCTACGAGCAGTACTTC,CASRSLAGGTYEQYF,TRBD2,TRBV5-1,TRBJ2-7